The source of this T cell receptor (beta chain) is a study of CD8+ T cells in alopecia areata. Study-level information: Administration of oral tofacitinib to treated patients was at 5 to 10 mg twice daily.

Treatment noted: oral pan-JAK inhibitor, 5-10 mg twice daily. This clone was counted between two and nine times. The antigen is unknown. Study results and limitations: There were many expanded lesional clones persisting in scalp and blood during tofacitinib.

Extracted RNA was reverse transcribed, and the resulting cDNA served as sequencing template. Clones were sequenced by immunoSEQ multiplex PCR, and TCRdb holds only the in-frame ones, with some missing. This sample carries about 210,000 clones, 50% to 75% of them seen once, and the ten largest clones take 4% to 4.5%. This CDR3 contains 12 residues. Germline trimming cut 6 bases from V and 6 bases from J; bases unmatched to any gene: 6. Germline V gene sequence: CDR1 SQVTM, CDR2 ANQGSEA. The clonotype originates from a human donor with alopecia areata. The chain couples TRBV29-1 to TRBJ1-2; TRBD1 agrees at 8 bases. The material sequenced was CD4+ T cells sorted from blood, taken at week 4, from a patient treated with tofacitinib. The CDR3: CSVIRGRDGYTF. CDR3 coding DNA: TGCAGCGTGATCAGGGGGCGAGATGGCTACACCTTC.